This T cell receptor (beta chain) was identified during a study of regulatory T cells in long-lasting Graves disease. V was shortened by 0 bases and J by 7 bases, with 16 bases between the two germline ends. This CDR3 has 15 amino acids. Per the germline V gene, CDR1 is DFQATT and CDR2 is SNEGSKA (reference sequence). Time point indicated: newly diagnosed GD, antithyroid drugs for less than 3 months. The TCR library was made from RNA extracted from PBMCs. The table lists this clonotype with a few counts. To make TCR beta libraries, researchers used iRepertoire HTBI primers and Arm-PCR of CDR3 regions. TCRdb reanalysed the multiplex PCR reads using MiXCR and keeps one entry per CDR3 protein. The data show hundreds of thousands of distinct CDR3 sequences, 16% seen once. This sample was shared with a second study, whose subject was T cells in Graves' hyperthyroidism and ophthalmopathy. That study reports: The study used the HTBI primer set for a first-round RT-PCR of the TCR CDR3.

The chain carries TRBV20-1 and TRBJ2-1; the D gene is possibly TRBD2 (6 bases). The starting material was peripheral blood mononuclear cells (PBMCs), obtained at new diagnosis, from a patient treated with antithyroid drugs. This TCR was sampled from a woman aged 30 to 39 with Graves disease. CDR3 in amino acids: CSAREEGLVVNEQFF. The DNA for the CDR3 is TGCAGTGCTAGAGAGGAGGGACTGGTTGTGAATGAGCAGTTCTTC.